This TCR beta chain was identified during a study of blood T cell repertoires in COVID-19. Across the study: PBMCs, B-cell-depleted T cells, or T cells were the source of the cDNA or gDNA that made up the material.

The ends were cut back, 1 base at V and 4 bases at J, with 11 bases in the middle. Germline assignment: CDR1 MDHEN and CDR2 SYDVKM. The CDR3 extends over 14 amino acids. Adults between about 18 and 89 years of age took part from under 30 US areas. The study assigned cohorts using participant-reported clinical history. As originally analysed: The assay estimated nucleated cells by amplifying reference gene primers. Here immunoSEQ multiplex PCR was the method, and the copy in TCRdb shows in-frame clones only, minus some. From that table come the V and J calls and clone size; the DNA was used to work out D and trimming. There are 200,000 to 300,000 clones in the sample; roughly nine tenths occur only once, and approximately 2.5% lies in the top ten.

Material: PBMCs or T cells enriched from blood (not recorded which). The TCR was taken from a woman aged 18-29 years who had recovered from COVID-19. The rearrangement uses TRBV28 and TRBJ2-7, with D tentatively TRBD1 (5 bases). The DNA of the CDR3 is TGTGCCAGCAGTTTATCGTCAGGGCCTTACGAGCAGTACTTC. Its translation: CASSLSSGPYEQYF.